Below are 22 T cell receptor beta chains sequenced from a single sample in a study of cytotoxic CD8 clonotypes in ibrutinib-treated CLL. Measured with immunoSEQ multiplex PCR; TCRdb has only the in-frame clones, and not every one. This sample has 130,000 or so clones, with about 80% found just once. The specimen comprised PBMCs, sampled after 12 months of ibrutinib treatment. These receptors all come from a human donor with chronic lymphocytic leukemia.

The V gene is TRBV7-9, the J gene TRBJ2-7; 9 bases align to TRBD1. Per the germline V gene, CDR1 is SEHNR and CDR2 is FQNEAQ (reference sequence). J was trimmed by 2 bases and V by 5 bases; bases with no gene match: 4. This CDR3 contains 14 residues. The CDR3 DNA follows: TGTGCCAGCAGCCCCCGGGACAGGGCCTACGAGCAGTACTTC. It yields the protein CASSPRDRAYEQYF.

On this clone: The sample contains more than one DNA sequence encoding this CDR3. The genes are TRBV9 and TRBJ2-7; TRBD1 aligns across 10 bases. This CDR3 is 16 amino acids long. Germline assignment: CDR1 SGDLS and CDR2 YYNGEE. V lost 0 bases and J lost 4; bases outside the gene matches: 7. Here the CDR3 DNA reads TGTGCCAGCAGCGTAGCTGGGGGACAGGGGAGTTACGAGCAGTACTTC. Translated, it gives CASSVAGGQGSYEQYF.

This CDR3 reads CASSLPGQGSEQYF. The DNA of the CDR3 is TGTGCCAGCTCACTTCCGGGACAGGGGTCCGAGCAGTACTTC. The chain has TRBV18 and TRBJ2-7; TRBD1 aligns across 10 bases. The CDR3 has 14 amino acids. The junction had 6 bases not matched to a gene; V was cut back by 4 bases and J by 6 bases. Germline V gene lookup returns CDR1 KGHSH and CDR2 LQKENI.

The chain combines TRBV5-1 with TRBJ2-3; 14 positions agree with TRBD2. Germline V gene data show CDR1 as SGHRS and CDR2 as YFSETQ. Trimming took 4 bases from V and 3 from J; bases not matched to a gene: 1. The CDR3 consists of 15 residues. In DNA form, the CDR3 reads TGCGCCAGCAGCGGACTAGCGGGGGGTACAGATACGCAGTATTTT. Translation gives CASSGLAGGTDTQYF.

This clone turned up a few times. This rearrangement joins TRBV7-2 to TRBJ2-7, with 9 bases matching TRBD2. V lost 3 bases to trimming and J lost 4 bases; unmatched junction nucleotides: 7. There are 15 residues in the CDR3. Germline V gives CDR1 SGHTA, CDR2 FQGNSA. CDR3 loop: CASSFLAGEPYEQYF. The CDR3 DNA reads TGTGCCAGCAGCTTTTTAGCGGGGGAGCCGTACGAGCAGTACTTC.

This clone was counted a single time. The CDR3 DNA follows: TGTGCCAGTAGTAAAATGTTCGGGACAGGGGTTACCGGGGAGCTGTTTTTT. This sequence encodes CASSKMFGTGVTGELFF. The chain is built from TRBV19 and TRBJ2-2, with 10 positions matching TRBD1. The junction had 10 bases not matched to a gene; V was cut back by 4 bases and J by 5 bases. CDR1 and CDR2 (germline): LNHDA, SQIVND (reference sequence). The CDR3 sequence is 17 residues long.

The chain uses TRBV7-8 and TRBJ1-1; D may be TRBD1 (5 bases). CDR1 SGHVS and CDR2 FQNEAQ come from the germline V gene. This CDR3 is built from 16 residues. V was clipped by 3 bases and J by 1 base, with 15 bases between them. CDR3 in amino acids: CASSLSGRGGNTEAFF. The CDR3 region has the DNA TGTGCCAGCAGCTTGAGCGGGAGGGGAGGGAACACTGAAGCTTTCTTT. The full variable domain, with the rest looked up from reference TRBV7-8 and TRBJ1-1, is GAGVSQSPRYKVAKRGQDVALRCDPISGHVSLFWYQQALGQGPEFLTYFQNEAQLDKSGLPSDRFFAERPEGSVSTLKIQRTQQEDSAVYLCASSLSGRGGNTEAFFGQGTRLTVV.

The chain links TRBV5-4 to TRBJ1-1, with 7 bases identical to TRBD1. The CDR3 has 16 residues. Losses at the gene ends were 1 base for V and 0 bases for J; bases not matched to a gene: 6. The germline gives CDR1 SGHNT, CDR2 YYREEE (reference sequence). The CDR3 reads CASSLPTGRMNTEAFF. The CDR3 nucleotides are TGTGCCAGCAGCTTGCCGACAGGGAGGATGAACACTGAAGCTTTCTTT.

The rearrangement joins TRBV2 to TRBJ2-2; TRBD2 matches at 7 bases. Germline loops: CDR1 SNHLY, CDR2 FYNNEI. The junction had 7 bases not matched to a gene; V was cut back by 3 bases and J by 6 bases. There are 15 residues in the CDR3. CDR3 DNA: TGTGCCAGCAGTGATGGTAGAGGGAGGGCCGGGGAGCTGTTTTTT. It yields the protein CASSDGRGRAGELFF.

The chain combines TRBV2 with TRBJ2-2; TRBD2 is a possible D gene (5 bases). Germline assignment: CDR1 SNHLY and CDR2 FYNNEI. V was shortened by 1 base and J by 3 bases, with 9 bases between the two germline ends. The CDR3 sequence is 15 residues long. CDR3 loop: CASSEGRTHTGELFF. The DNA for the CDR3 is TGTGCCAGCAGTGAAGGCCGGACTCACACCGGGGAGCTGTTTTTT.

The chain recombines TRBV11-1 with TRBJ1-2; 8 bases are a match to TRBD1. V lost 1 base to trimming and J lost 3 bases; unmatched junction nucleotides: 4. This CDR3 is built from 15 residues. Germline V gene sequence: CDR1 SGHAT, CDR2 FQDESV (reference sequence). The CDR3 is CASSLVLGQDYGYTF. The CDR3 DNA reads as TGTGCCAGCAGCTTAGTATTGGGACAGGACTATGGCTACACCTTC.

Only one count was recorded for this clone. The rearrangement links TRBV13 to TRBJ2-7; a possible D gene is TRBD2 (5 bases). From germline, CDR1 is PRHDT and CDR2 FYEKMQ (reference sequence). The CDR3 runs to 14 residues. The germline V and J ends were trimmed by 4 bases and 3 bases, with 13 bases remaining between them. CDR3 DNA: TGTGCCAGCAGCTCCCCGGACTTCCACTACGAGCAGTACTTC. It encodes CASSSPDFHYEQYF.

The chain recombines TRBV9 with TRBJ2-7, with D possibly TRBD1 on 5 matching bases. Trimming removed 4 bases at V and 2 bases at J, with 13 bases between. Germline V gives CDR1 SGDLS, CDR2 YYNGEE. This CDR3 spans 14 amino acids. In DNA, the CDR3 is TGTGCCAGCAGCAAAGGACAAGGTGCCTACGAGCAGTACTTC. Protein product: CASSKGQGAYEQYF.

This sequence joins TRBV2 and TRBJ2-7; D gene unclear. The V gene's germline CDR1 is SNHLY and CDR2 FYNNEI. Trimming stripped 3 bases from V and 5 bases from J, with 23 bases between. This CDR3 contains 17 residues. The CDR3 is CASSDAGHVVRVHEQYF. The DNA for the CDR3 is TGTGCCAGCAGTGATGCCGGCCATGTGGTTCGGGTCCACGAGCAGTACTTC.

The chain links TRBV5-5 to TRBJ1-2, with D maybe TRBD1 (6 bases). Germline V gene data show CDR1 as SGHKS and CDR2 as YYEKEE (reference sequence). This CDR3 is 12 amino acids long. Trimming took 4 bases from V and 4 from J, leaving 8 bases between them. The CDR3 sequence is CASSRDIYGYTF. Here the CDR3 DNA reads TGTGCCAGCAGCCGGGACATCTATGGCTACACCTTC.

The chain has TRBV5-4 and TRBJ2-3, with D unclear. The V gene's germline CDR1 is SGHNT and CDR2 YYREEE (reference sequence). The V gene lost 5 bases and the J gene lost 1 base, with 8 bases spanning the gap. The CDR3 has 13 residues. The CDR3 DNA follows: TGTGCCAGCAGGACGCCAGGCACAGATACGCAGTATTTT. Protein: CASRTPGTDTQYF.

The rearrangement joins TRBV9 to TRBJ1-3, with D unresolved. The CDR3 extends over 14 amino acids. The V gene's germline CDR1 is SGDLS and CDR2 YYNGEE. Trimming took off 0 bases at V and 2 bases at J, with 6 bases between the two ends. The CDR3 nucleotides read TGTGCCAGCAGCGTAGGTGGGGCTGGAAACACCATATATTTT. It encodes CASSVGGAGNTIYF.

In its sample, this clone was seen many times. This chain connects TRBV19 to TRBJ1-2, with 8 bases lining up with TRBD1. The germline CDR1 and CDR2 sequences are LNHDA and SQIVND (reference sequence). The CDR3 length is 15 residues. Losses at the gene ends were 7 bases for V and 4 bases for J; bases not matched to a gene: 11. The CDR3 DNA reads as TGTGCCAGTACCCCGGGGACAGGCCCTAGCTATGGCTACACCTTC. This sequence encodes CASTPGTGPSYGYTF.

The chain is built from TRBV13 and TRBJ2-7, with a weak D call TRBD1 (7 bases). The CDR3 covers 16 residues. Germline CDR1 and CDR2: PRHDT and FYEKMQ (reference sequence). The V end was cut by 0 bases, the J end by 2 bases, with 14 bases between. The CDR3 region is CASSLGGGRGAYEQYF. In nucleotides, the CDR3 is TGTGCCAGCAGCTTAGGCGGGGGCAGGGGGGCCTACGAGCAGTACTTC.

This clone was recorded a few times. The V call is TRBV7-2, the J call TRBJ1-2; no definite D call. The V gene lost 6 bases and the J gene lost 5 bases, with 13 bases spanning the gap. The CDR3 loop spans 13 amino acids. Germline CDR1 is SGHTA and CDR2 is FQGNSA. CDR3 protein: CASSLGRTYGYTF. The CDR3 DNA sequence: TGTGCCAGCAGTCTTGGACGGACTTATGGCTACACCTTC.

This chain connects TRBV7-9 to TRBJ1-2, with TRBD1 identical over 9 bases. CDR3 length equals 15 residues. Trimming cost V 0 bases and J 2 bases; bases outside gene matches: 1. Germline lookup yields CDR1 SEHNR and CDR2 FQNEAQ (reference sequence). CDR3 region: CASSLAGQGNYGYTF. Here the CDR3 DNA reads TGTGCCAGCAGCTTAGCTGGACAGGGGAACTATGGCTACACCTTC. The entire variable domain, with the rest obtained from reference TRBV7-9 and TRBJ1-2, is as follows: DTGVSQNPRHKITKRGQNVTFRCDPISEHNRLYWYRQTLGQGPEFLTYFQNEAQLEKSRLLSDRFSAERPKGSFSTLEIQRTEQGDSAMYLCASSLAGQGNYGYTFGSGTRLTVV.

The chain links TRBV7-9 to TRBJ1-5; D may be TRBD1 (5 bases). The CDR3 contains 15 residues. The ends were cut back, 5 bases at V and 0 bases at J, with 11 bases in the middle. From germline, CDR1 is SEHNR and CDR2 FQNEAQ (reference sequence). CDR3: CASSQTGVSNQPQHF. CDR3 nucleotides: TGTGCCAGCAGCCAAACGGGGGTTAGCAATCAGCCCCAGCATTTT.